This TCR beta chain was profiled in a study of cytomegalovirus exposure and HLA in healthy donors. Study findings and constraints: A previous analysis found most TCR beta V segments productive roughly 87% or roughly 30% of the time.

On this clone itself: No antigen is known for it.

A multiplex PCR was run with 60 Vbeta primers and 13 Jbeta primers. The table came from immunoSEQ multiplex PCR; TCRdb's copy has only in-frame clones and leaves some out. The repertoire table contains 95,000 to 150,000 clones. The CDR3 spans 15 residues. Trimming pared 4 bases from V and 2 bases from J, leaving 12 bases between. From germline, CDR1 is ENHRY and CDR2 SYGVKD. The TCR was taken from a man aged 35-49 years in good health and CMV-seronegative. This chain joins TRBV10-3 and TRBJ1-3; TRBD1 might be the D (5 bases). Sequencing input: PBMCs. The CDR3 DNA reads as TGTGCCATCAGTGGTCGGCAGGGCACTGGAAACACCATATATTTT. Amino acids: CAISGRQGTGNTIYF.